This TCR beta chain was documented in a study of shared clonotypes between healthy human individuals. Whole-study findings and limits: Among several donors, approximately 4.6% of naive CD4 clonotypes were found in common. Generation probabilities of non-shared clonotypes were lower (relative to those shared by all four donors). Memory subsets had estimated richness that was generally smaller than that of naive subsets.

The CDR3 runs to 12 residues. Germline lookup yields CDR1 SGHDT and CDR2 YYEEEE. The ends were cut back, 4 bases at V and 4 bases at J, with 7 bases in the middle. Regarding this clone: The antigen is undetermined.

Authors' data handling: Because ImmunoSEQ provided only junction sequences with no quality scores, the filtering differed. Assay: immunoSEQ multiplex PCR; the TCRdb copy retains only in-frame clones and omits some. The D gene and trimming were derived from the DNA, and the V and J assignments and clone size from that table. The table has 2 million to 2.5 million clones, approximately 90% seen once. The specimen sequenced was naive CD4+ T cells from PBMCs. Subset defined: CD45RA+ positively selected. This rearrangement joins TRBV5-6 to TRBJ2-3, with D unclear. This receptor was obtained from a man younger than 35 in good health. Some clones in this sample may be carry-over from other donors' samples. The CDR3 nucleotides are TGTGCCAGCAGCCACCGGGCAGATACGCAGTATTTT. Protein product: CASSHRADTQYF.